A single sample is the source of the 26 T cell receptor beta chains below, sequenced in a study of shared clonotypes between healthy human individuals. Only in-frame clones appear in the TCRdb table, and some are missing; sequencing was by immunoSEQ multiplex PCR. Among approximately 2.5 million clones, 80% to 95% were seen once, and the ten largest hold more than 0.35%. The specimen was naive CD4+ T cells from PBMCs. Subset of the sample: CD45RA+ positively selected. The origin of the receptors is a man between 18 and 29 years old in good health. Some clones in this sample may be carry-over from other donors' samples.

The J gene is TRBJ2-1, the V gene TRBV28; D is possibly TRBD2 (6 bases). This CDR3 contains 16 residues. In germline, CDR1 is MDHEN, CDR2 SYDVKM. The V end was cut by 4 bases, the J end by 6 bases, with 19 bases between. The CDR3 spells CASSSDGTGKLNEQFF. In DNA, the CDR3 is TGTGCCAGCAGTTCCGACGGGACTGGAAAACTCAATGAGCAGTTCTTC.

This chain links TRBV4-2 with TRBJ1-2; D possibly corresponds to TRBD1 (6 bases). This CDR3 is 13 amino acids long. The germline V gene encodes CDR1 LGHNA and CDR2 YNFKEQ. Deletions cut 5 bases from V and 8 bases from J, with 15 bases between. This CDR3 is CASSLGGSEGYTF. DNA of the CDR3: TGTGCCAGCAGCTTAGGGGGGTCGGAGGGCTACACCTTC.

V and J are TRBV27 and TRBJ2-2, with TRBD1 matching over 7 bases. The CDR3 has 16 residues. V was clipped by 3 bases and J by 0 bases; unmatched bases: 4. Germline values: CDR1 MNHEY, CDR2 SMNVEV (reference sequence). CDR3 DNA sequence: TGTGCCAGCAGTTTTTGGGACAGAGCGAACACCGGGGAGCTGTTTTTT. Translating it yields CASSFWDRANTGELFF.

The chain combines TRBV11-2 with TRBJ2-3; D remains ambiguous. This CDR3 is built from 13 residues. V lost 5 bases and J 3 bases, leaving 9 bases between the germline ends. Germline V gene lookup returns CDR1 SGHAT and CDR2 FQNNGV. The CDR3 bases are TGTGCCAGCAGCCAGACCTGGACAGATACGCAGTATTTT. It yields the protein CASSQTWTDTQYF. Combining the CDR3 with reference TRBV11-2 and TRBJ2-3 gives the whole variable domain EAGVAQSPRYKIIEKRQSVAFWCNPISGHATLYWYQQILGQGPKLLIQFQNNGVVDDSQLPKDRFSAERLKGVDSTLKIQPAKLEDSAVYLCASSQTWTDTQYFGPGTRLTVL.

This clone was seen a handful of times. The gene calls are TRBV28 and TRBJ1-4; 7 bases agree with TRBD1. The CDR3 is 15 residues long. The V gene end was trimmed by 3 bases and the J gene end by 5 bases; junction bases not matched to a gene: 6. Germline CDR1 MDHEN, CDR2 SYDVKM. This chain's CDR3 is CASSFEDRMNEKLFF. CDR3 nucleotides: TGTGCCAGCAGTTTCGAGGACAGGATGAATGAAAAACTGTTTTTT. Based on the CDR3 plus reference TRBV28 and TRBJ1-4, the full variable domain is DVKVTQSSRYLVKRTGEKVFLECVQDMDHENMFWYRQDPGLGLRLIYFSYDVKMKEKGDIPEGYSVSREKKERFSLILESASTNQTSMYLCASSFEDRMNEKLFFGSGTQLSVL.

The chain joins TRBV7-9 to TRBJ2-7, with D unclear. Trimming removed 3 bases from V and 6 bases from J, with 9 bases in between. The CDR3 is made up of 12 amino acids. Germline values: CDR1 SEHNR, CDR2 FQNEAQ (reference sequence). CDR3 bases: TGTGCCAGCAGCTTTGTTCCGGGCGAGCAGTACTTC. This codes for CASSFVPGEQYF. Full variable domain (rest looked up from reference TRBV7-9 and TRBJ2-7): DTGVSQNPRHKITKRGQNVTFRCDPISEHNRLYWYRQTLGQGPEFLTYFQNEAQLEKSRLLSDRFSAERPKGSFSTLEIQRTEQGDSAMYLCASSFVPGEQYFGPGTRLTVT.

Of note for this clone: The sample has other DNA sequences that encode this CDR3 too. The CDR3, as DNA: TGTGCCAGCAGCTTAGGAGCAGGGGCGAACACTGAAGCTTTCTTT. The encoded protein is CASSLGAGANTEAFF. The V call is TRBV7-9, the J call TRBJ1-1; tentative D call: TRBD1 (6 bases). V lost 1 base to trimming and J lost 1 base, with 10 bases between them. Germline V gives CDR1 SEHNR, CDR2 FQNEAQ (reference sequence). The CDR3 runs 15 residues. Complete variable domain (other parts from reference TRBV7-9 and TRBJ1-1): DTGVSQNPRHKITKRGQNVTFRCDPISEHNRLYWYRQTLGQGPEFLTYFQNEAQLEKSRLLSDRFSAERPKGSFSTLEIQRTEQGDSAMYLCASSLGAGANTEAFFGQGTRLTVV.

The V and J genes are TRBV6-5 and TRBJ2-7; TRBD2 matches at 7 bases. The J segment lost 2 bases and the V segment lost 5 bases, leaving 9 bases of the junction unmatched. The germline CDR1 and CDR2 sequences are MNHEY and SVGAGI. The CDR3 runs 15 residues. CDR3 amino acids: CASSPWGGSTYEQYF. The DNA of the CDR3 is TGTGCCAGCAGTCCCTGGGGAGGGAGCACCTACGAGCAGTACTTC.

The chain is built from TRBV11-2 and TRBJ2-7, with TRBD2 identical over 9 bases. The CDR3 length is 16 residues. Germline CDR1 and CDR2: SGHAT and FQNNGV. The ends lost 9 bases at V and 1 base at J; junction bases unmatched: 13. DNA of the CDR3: TGTGCCAGTGGGGGGGGCCCTAGCGGGGCTTCCTACGAGCAGTACTTC. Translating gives CASGGGPSGASYEQYF.

DNA of the CDR3: TGTGCCAGCTCATTTGGGACAGGCTCTAACTATGGCTACACCTTC. This sequence encodes CASSFGTGSNYGYTF. The gene calls are TRBV18 and TRBJ1-2; 8 bases line up with TRBD1. The J segment lost 0 bases and the V segment lost 5 bases, leaving 5 bases of the junction unmatched. The CDR3 runs to 15 residues. Per the germline V gene, CDR1 is KGHSH and CDR2 is LQKENI.

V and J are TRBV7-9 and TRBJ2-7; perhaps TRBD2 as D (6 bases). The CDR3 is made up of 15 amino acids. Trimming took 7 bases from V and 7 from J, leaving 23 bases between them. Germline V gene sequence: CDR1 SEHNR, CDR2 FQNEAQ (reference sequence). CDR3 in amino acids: CASTNLSQRAGEQYF. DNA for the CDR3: TGTGCCAGCACCAACCTCTCCCAGCGGGCGGGTGAGCAGTACTTC.

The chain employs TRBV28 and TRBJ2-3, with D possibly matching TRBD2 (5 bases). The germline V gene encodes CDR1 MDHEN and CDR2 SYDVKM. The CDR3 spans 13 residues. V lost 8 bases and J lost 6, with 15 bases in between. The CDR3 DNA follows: TGTGCCAGCCGGTTTCAAGGCGGGGATACGCAGTATTTT. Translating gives CASRFQGGDTQYF.

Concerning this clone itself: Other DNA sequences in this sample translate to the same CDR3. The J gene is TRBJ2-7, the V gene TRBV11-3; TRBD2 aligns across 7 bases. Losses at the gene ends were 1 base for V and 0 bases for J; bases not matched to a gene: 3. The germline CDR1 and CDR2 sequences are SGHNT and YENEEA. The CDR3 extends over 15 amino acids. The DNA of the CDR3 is TGTGCCAGCAGCTTAGGGGGCGGGAGCTCCTACGAGCAGTACTTC. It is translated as CASSLGGGSSYEQYF.

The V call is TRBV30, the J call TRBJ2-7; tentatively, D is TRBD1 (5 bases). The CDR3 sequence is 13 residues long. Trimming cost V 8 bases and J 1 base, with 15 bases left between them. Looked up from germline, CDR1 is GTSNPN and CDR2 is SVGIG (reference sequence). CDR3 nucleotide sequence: TGTGCCCACCGACAGCCCTCTTCCTACGAGCAGTACTTC. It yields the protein CAHRQPSSYEQYF.

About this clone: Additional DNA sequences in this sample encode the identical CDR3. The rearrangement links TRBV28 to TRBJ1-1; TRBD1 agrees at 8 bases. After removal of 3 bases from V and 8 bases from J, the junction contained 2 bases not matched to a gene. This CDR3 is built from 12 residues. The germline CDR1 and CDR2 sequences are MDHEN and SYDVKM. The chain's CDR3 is CASSFRGREAFF. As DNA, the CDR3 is TGTGCCAGCAGTTTCAGGGGGCGGGAAGCTTTCTTT.

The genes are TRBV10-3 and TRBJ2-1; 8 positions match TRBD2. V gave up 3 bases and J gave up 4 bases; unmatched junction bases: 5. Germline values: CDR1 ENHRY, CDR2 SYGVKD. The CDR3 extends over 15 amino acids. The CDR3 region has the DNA TGTGCCATCAGTGACGACGGGAGGGGGTACAATGAGCAGTTCTTC. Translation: CAISDDGRGYNEQFF.

This CDR3 is CASREGSPNEKLFF. In DNA, the CDR3 is TGCGCCAGCAGGGAGGGCAGCCCTAATGAAAAACTGTTTTTT. This chain links TRBV5-1 with TRBJ1-4; D gene unclear. Per germline, CDR1 SGHRS and CDR2 YFSETQ. V was clipped by 5 bases and J by 3 bases, with 11 bases between them. The CDR3 totals 14 residues.

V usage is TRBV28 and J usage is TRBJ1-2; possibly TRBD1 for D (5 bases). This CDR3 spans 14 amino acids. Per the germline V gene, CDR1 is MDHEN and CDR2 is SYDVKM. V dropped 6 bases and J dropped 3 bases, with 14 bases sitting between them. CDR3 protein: CASRRRGYHYGYTF. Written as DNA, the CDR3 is TGTGCCAGCAGGCGTCGGGGCTACCACTATGGCTACACCTTC.

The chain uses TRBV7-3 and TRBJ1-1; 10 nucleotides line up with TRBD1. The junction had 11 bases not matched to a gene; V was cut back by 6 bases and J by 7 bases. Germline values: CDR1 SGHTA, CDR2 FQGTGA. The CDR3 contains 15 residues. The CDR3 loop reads CASSLTTGGIGEAFF. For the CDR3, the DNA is TGTGCCAGCAGTCTTACGACAGGGGGCATAGGTGAAGCTTTCTTT.

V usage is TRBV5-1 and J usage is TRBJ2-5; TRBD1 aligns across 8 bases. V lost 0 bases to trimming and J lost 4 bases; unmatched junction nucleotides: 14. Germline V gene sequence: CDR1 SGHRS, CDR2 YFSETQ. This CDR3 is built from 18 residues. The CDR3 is CASSLEGTGHPLGETQYF. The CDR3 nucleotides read TGCGCCAGCAGCTTGGAAGGGACAGGACACCCCCTAGGAGAGACCCAGTACTTC.

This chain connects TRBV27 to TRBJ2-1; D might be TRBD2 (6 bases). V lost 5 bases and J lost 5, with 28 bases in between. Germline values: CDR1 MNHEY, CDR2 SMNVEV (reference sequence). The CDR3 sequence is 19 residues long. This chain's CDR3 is CASSTDQPYRQRRDNEQFF. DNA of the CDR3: TGTGCCAGCAGTACTGACCAACCGTACCGTCAAAGGAGGGACAATGAGCAGTTCTTC.

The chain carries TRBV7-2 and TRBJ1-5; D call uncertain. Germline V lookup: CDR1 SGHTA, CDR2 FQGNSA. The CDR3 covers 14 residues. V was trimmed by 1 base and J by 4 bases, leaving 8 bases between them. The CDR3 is CASSLDKGNQPQHF. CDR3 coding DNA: TGTGCCAGCAGCTTAGATAAAGGGAATCAGCCCCAGCATTTT.

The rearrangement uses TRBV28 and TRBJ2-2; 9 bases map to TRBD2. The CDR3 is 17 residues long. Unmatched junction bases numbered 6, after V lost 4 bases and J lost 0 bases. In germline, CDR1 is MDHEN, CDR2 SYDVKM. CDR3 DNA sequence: TGTGCCAGCAGTTCGACGTTAGCGGGGGCGAACACCGGGGAGCTGTTTTTT. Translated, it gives CASSSTLAGANTGELFF.

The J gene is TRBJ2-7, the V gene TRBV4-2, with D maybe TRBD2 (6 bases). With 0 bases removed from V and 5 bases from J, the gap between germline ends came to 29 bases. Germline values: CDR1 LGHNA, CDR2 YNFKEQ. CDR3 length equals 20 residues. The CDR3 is CASSQDAKVAEISARNEQYF. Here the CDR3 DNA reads TGTGCCAGCAGCCAAGATGCAAAGGTAGCGGAGATTTCCGCCCGCAACGAGCAGTACTTC.

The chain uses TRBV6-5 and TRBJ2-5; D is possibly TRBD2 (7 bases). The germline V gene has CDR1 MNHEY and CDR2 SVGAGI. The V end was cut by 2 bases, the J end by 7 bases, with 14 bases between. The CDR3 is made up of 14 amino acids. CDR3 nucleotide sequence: TGTGCCAGCAGTTACGGGCAGGGAGGGGGGACCCAGTACTTC. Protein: CASSYGQGGGTQYF.

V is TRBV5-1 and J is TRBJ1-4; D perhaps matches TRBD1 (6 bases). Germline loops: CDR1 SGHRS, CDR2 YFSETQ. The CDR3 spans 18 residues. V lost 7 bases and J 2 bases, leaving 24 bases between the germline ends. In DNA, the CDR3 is TGCGCCAGCCGCCCTGAGATGGGGGGCGCTGGGACTAATGAAAAACTGTTTTTT. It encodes CASRPEMGGAGTNEKLFF.